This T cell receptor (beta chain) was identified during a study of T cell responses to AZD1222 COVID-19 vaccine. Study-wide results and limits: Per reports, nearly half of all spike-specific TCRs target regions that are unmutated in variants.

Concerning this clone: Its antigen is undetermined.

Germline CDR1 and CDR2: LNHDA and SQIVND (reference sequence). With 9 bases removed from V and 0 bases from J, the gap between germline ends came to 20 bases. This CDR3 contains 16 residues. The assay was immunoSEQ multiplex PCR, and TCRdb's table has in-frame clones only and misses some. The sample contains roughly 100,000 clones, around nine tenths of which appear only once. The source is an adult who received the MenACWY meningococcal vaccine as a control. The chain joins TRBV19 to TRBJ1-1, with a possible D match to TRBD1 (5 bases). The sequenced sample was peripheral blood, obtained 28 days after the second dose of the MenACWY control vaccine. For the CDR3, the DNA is TGTGCCAGCACCTTCGACGGGGGTGGAATGAACACTGAAGCTTTCTTT. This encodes CASTFDGGGMNTEAFF.